The 14 T cell receptor beta chains reported below all come from one sample, sequenced in a study of blood T cells in healthy people across ages. The second PCR ran about 6 to 11 cycles with a sample-barcoded 5' primer and J-beta primers. A single record per CDR3 protein comes from TCRdb applying MiXCR to the 5' RACE reads. Of about 780,000 distinct CDR3 sequences in the sample, 46% were seen once. Sequencing input: blood. Receptors were obtained from an elderly man in good health.

This clonotype showed up many times. This chain joins TRBV11-2 and TRBJ2-7, with 9 bases matching TRBD1. This CDR3 spans 15 amino acids. Per germline, CDR1 SGHAT and CDR2 FQNNGV. Trimming at V came to 4 bases and at J to 1 base, leaving 5 bases not matched to a gene. The CDR3 spells CASSSGQGSSYEQYF. CDR3 sequence (DNA): TGTGCCAGCAGCTCAGGACAGGGGAGTTCCTACGAGCAGTACTTC.

The chain links TRBV20-1 to TRBJ2-1; a possible D gene is TRBD2 (6 bases). The germline V gene encodes CDR1 DFQATT and CDR2 SNEGSKA (reference sequence). The length of the CDR3 is 13 residues. V lost 2 bases, J lost 13 bases, and 18 bases lay in between. CDR3 DNA sequence: TGCAGTGCTAGAAGACTAGAACGAGGGGCCCAGTTCTTC. Its protein product is CSARRLERGAQFF.

This clonotype appeared a few times. The chain uses TRBV20-1 and TRBJ2-3, with 8 bases aligning to TRBD1. J lost 6 bases, V lost 5 bases, and 7 bases had no gene match. The CDR3 is 13 residues long. Germline V gives CDR1 DFQATT, CDR2 SNEGSKA (reference sequence). The CDR3 DNA reads TGCAGTGCTGATCACAGGGGGTTGGATACGCAGTATTTT. Protein product: CSADHRGLDTQYF.

This chain connects TRBV6-1 to TRBJ2-1; no clear D gene. Trimming stripped 6 bases from V and 6 bases from J, with 12 bases between. This CDR3 has 13 amino acids. The germline V gene encodes CDR1 MNHNS and CDR2 SASEGT. The CDR3 protein is CASRPATGNEQFF. CDR3 bases: TGTGCCAGCAGGCCCGCGACTGGCAATGAGCAGTTCTTC.

J is TRBJ1-1 and V is TRBV29-1; 7 bases match TRBD1. V lost 4 bases, J lost 3 bases, and 5 bases stayed unmatched. Germline assignment: CDR1 SQVTM and CDR2 ANQGSEA. The length of the CDR3 is 13 residues. The CDR3 sequence: CSVAGGKDTEAFF. The CDR3 DNA sequence: TGCAGCGTTGCAGGGGGGAAGGACACTGAAGCTTTCTTT.

A few counts support this clonotype. The V gene is TRBV18, the J gene TRBJ1-6; 8 bases match TRBD1. With 3 bases clipped from V and 10 bases from J, the junction kept 5 bases outside the gene matches. The CDR3 runs 14 residues. Germline CDR1 KGHSH, CDR2 LQKENI. The CDR3, as DNA: TGTGCCAGCTCACCCCAGGGGGCTGGATCACCCCTCCACTTT. Protein sequence: CASSPQGAGSPLHF.

This clonotype has a handful of counts. V is TRBV5-1 and J is TRBJ2-5, with 9 nucleotides matching TRBD2. The CDR3 covers 14 residues. V trimming: 4 bases; J trimming: 3 bases; junction bases outside the gene matches: 4. Germline V CDR1 and CDR2: SGHRS, YFSETQ. This CDR3 is CASSPGGREETQYF. In nucleotides, the CDR3 is TGCGCCAGCAGCCCAGGCGGGAGGGAAGAGACCCAGTACTTC.

This clonotype was seen only a few times. This sequence joins TRBV10-3 and TRBJ1-1, with D uncertain. Germline V CDR1 and CDR2: ENHRY, SYGVKD. This CDR3 contains 11 residues. Deletions cut 2 bases from V and 5 bases from J, with 3 bases between. CDR3 nucleotides: TGTGCCATCAGTGAGAAGACTGAAGCTTTCTTT. Translation gives CAISEKTEAFF.

This clonotype has only a few counts. The chain uses TRBV29-1 and TRBJ2-2; 11 nucleotides agree with TRBD2. This CDR3 spans 14 amino acids. Germline-derived CDR1 and CDR2 are SQVTM and ANQGSEA. With V trimmed by 6 bases and J by 7 bases, 7 bases remained unmatched. CDR3 coding DNA: TGCAGCGTCTCCACTAGCGGGAGCGGCGGGGAGCTGTTTTTT. This translates into CSVSTSGSGGELFF.

CDR3 region: CASSVVEGVKDTQYF. CDR3 in DNA: TGTGCCAGCAGCGTAGTTGAGGGGGTGAAAGATACGCAGTATTTT. This chain links TRBV9 with TRBJ2-3; tentatively, D is TRBD1 (6 bases). The CDR3 is 15 amino acids. V was clipped by 0 bases and J by 5 bases, with 13 bases between them. The V gene's germline CDR1 is SGDLS and CDR2 YYNGEE.

This clonotype was seen once. One end of the junction fails to match germline, which may point to a read error. V usage is TRBV7-2 and J usage is TRBJ2-7; tentatively, D is TRBD1 or TRBD2 (6 bases each). The CDR3 runs 12 residues. Germline assignment: CDR1 SGHTA and CDR2 FQGNSA. CDR3 sequence (DNA): TGTGCCTGCAGCTTAGGGGGGTACGAGCAGTACTTC. It yields the protein CACSLGGYEQYF. Drawing the rest from reference TRBV7-2 and TRBJ2-7, the complete variable domain is GAGVSQSPSNKVTEKGKDVELRCDPISGHTALYWYRQSLGQGLEFLIYFQGNSAPDKSGLPSDRFSAERTGGSVSTLTIQRTQQEDSAVYLCACSLGGYEQYFGPGTRLTVT.

This clonotype was recorded a few times. The chain combines TRBV12-3 or TRBV12-4 with TRBJ1-1; D possibly corresponds to TRBD1 (5 bases). With 3 bases removed from V and 8 bases from J, the gap between germline ends came to 13 bases. The CDR3 totals 13 residues. In DNA, the CDR3 is TGTGCCAGCAGTTTGCATCGTGGGGGGGAAGCTTTCTTT. As protein: CASSLHRGGEAFF.

About this clonotype itself: This may arise from a read error, as a much more abundant clone is one base away. The V gene is TRBV7-2, the J gene TRBJ2-4, with unresolved D. Near its end, the DNA agrees better with TRBJ2-7, so the J call may be wrong. CDR3 length equals 15 residues. CDR1 is SGHTA and CDR2 is FQGNSA in the germline V gene. The CDR3 nucleotides read TGTGCCAGCAGCTTAGGAGGTTCTCCTACCTACGAGCAGTACTTC. Its translation: CASSLGGSPTYEQYF.

The rearrangement links TRBV5-6 to TRBJ2-7, with 10 positions matching TRBD2. J lost 3 bases, V lost 1 base, and 4 bases had no gene match. Germline-derived CDR1 and CDR2 are SGHDT and YYEEEE. This CDR3 has 15 amino acids. CDR3 residues: CASSLKPSGSYEQYF. The CDR3 DNA sequence: TGTGCCAGCAGCTTGAAGCCTAGCGGGAGCTACGAGCAGTACTTC.